This T cell receptor beta chain stems from a study of T cell repertoires in cytomegalovirus infection. Across the whole study: The authors relied on CMV epitopes, both recently identified HLA-C-restricted and well-studied HLA-B-restricted. Matching HLA type, along with CMV infection, was indicated by public TCR beta signatures.

A remark on this clonotype: What it recognizes is unknown.

TCRdb called the reads again in MiXCR, with one record for every CDR3 protein. The data contain approximately 500,000 distinct CDR3 sequences, roughly 34% of them singletons. Source: cultured PBMCs, taken from culture after CMV antigen stimulation. This TCR derives from a human donor in good health (CMV status not recorded). Some clones in this sample may be carry-over from other donors' samples.

In nucleotides, the CDR3 is TGTGCCAGCAGAGGGACTAGCTCAAACAATGAGCAGTTCTTC. Encoded protein: CASRGTSSNNEQFF. The chain couples TRBV28 to TRBJ2-1, with 9 bases that match TRBD2. Germline trimming cut 6 bases from V and 5 bases from J; bases unmatched to any gene: 5. Germline assignment: CDR1 MDHEN and CDR2 SYDVKM. The CDR3 contains 14 residues.